This passage covers 30 T cell receptor beta chains from one sample sequenced in a study of shared clonotypes between healthy human individuals. Using immunoSEQ multiplex PCR, the repertoire was profiled, and TCRdb retains in-frame clones only, with some absent. The sample lists under 550,000 clones; 96% were seen once. Material: naive CD4+ T cells sorted from blood. The sample's subset: CD45RA+ positively selected. The receptors were sampled from a woman in her 30s in good health.

The chain is built from TRBV19 and TRBJ2-7; the match to TRBD2 covers 9 bases. From germline, CDR1 is LNHDA and CDR2 SQIVND (reference sequence). The CDR3 totals 14 residues. Germline trimming cut 3 bases from V and 4 bases from J; bases unmatched to any gene: 4. The CDR3 is CASSIGAGGYEQYF. DNA for the CDR3: TGTGCCAGTAGTATCGGTGCGGGAGGGTACGAGCAGTACTTC.

The rearrangement uses TRBV6-1 and TRBJ2-1; possible D gene TRBD2, 6 bases. The CDR3 consists of 13 residues. Germline CDR1 reads MNHNS; CDR2 reads SASEGT. V was pared by 8 bases and J by 2 bases, with 10 bases between. CDR3 protein: CASGREPYNEQFF. DNA for the CDR3: TGTGCCAGCGGACGGGAGCCCTACAATGAGCAGTTCTTC.

The J gene is TRBJ2-7, the V gene TRBV6-1; tentatively, D is TRBD1 (6 bases). CDR1 is MNHNS, CDR2 SASEGT, per germline. The ends were cut back, 7 bases at V and 2 bases at J, with 15 bases in the middle. The CDR3 has 14 amino acids. In DNA form, the CDR3 reads TGTGCCAGCAATAGGATGACAGGACCCTACGAGCAGTACTTC. This sequence encodes CASNRMTGPYEQYF.

V is TRBV27 and J is TRBJ2-7; D uncertain. V was clipped by 7 bases and J by 6 bases, with 16 bases between them. CDR3 length: 13 amino acids. Per germline, CDR1 MNHEY and CDR2 SMNVEV (reference sequence). The CDR3 reads CASIPRSGTEQYF. CDR3 bases: TGTGCCAGCATCCCACGCTCCGGTACCGAGCAGTACTTC.

The chain has TRBV19 and TRBJ2-5, with D possibly TRBD2 on 6 matching bases. The CDR3 spans 14 residues. Trimming took 2 bases from V and 7 from J, leaving 14 bases between them. From germline, CDR1 is LNHDA and CDR2 SQIVND (reference sequence). The CDR3 protein is CASSIKEGRLTQYF. In nucleotides, the CDR3 is TGTGCCAGTAGTATAAAAGAGGGGAGGTTGACCCAGTACTTC.

V usage is TRBV2 and J usage is TRBJ2-7; TRBD1 matches 10 bases. The CDR3 sequence is 14 residues long. The J segment lost 2 bases and the V segment lost 3 bases, leaving 1 base of the junction unmatched. Germline CDR1 reads SNHLY; CDR2 reads FYNNEI. Written as DNA, the CDR3 is TGTGCCAGCAGTGACGGGACAGGGGCCTACGAGCAGTACTTC. Protein: CASSDGTGAYEQYF.

The chain is built from TRBV19 and TRBJ1-1; 9 bases map to TRBD1. The CDR3 spans 14 residues. V lost 5 bases, J lost 7 bases, and 8 bases stayed unmatched. CDR1 LNHDA and CDR2 SQIVND come from the germline V gene (reference sequence). CDR3 nucleotides: TGTGCCAGTAGTGTACACAGGGGGCCGCGTGAAGCTTTCTTT. Its protein is CASSVHRGPREAFF.

The chain employs TRBV9 and TRBJ1-1; D is undetermined. The CDR3 contains 14 residues. Between the trimmed V and J ends, which lost 2 bases and 0 bases, there was a span of 8 bases. Germline V gene lookup returns CDR1 SGDLS and CDR2 YYNGEE. CDR3: CASSVTELNTEAFF. CDR3 DNA: TGTGCCAGCAGCGTCACAGAGTTGAACACTGAAGCTTTCTTT.

The sample holds a few counts of this clone. This rearrangement joins TRBV6-5 to TRBJ2-7; possibly TRBD1 for D (6 bases). The CDR3 sequence is 13 residues long. Trimming cost V 2 bases and J 6 bases, with 11 bases left between them. The germline CDR1 and CDR2 sequences are MNHEY and SVGAGI. The CDR3 region is CASSYEQGPEQYF. The CDR3 nucleotides read TGTGCCAGCAGTTACGAGCAGGGGCCCGAGCAGTACTTC.

The chain joins TRBV5-1 to TRBJ2-3; 8 nucleotides agree with TRBD2. Germline values: CDR1 SGHRS, CDR2 YFSETQ. V shed 0 bases and J 1 base; nucleotides not matched to a gene: 13. The CDR3 has 19 amino acids. The CDR3 reads CASSLEGTGRVAGTDTQYF. For the CDR3, the DNA is TGCGCCAGCAGCTTGGAAGGGACCGGGAGGGTAGCGGGCACAGATACGCAGTATTTT.

J is TRBJ1-4 and V is TRBV2, with TRBD1 as a possible D gene (6 bases). The CDR3 consists of 17 residues. The germline gives CDR1 SNHLY, CDR2 FYNNEI. V lost 1 base and J lost 6, with 18 bases in between. The CDR3 loop is CASSEEGTWGLDEKLFF. The CDR3 coding sequence is TGTGCCAGCAGTGAAGAAGGGACGTGGGGGCTGGATGAAAAACTGTTTTTT.

The chain combines TRBV7-2 with TRBJ1-4; D is uncertain. Between the trimmed V and J ends, which lost 2 bases and 8 bases, there was a span of 12 bases. The CDR3 spans 14 residues. Germline CDR1 reads SGHTA; CDR2 reads FQGNSA. The CDR3 sequence: CASSLSWRGEKLFF. The CDR3 DNA reads as TGTGCCAGCAGCTTATCGTGGCGAGGGGAAAAACTGTTTTTT.

The chain employs TRBV7-2 and TRBJ2-1, with 10 bases fitting TRBD2. The germline gives CDR1 SGHTA, CDR2 FQGNSA. Trimming removed 0 bases from V and 9 bases from J; junction bases left unmatched: 2. The CDR3 loop spans 14 amino acids. CDR3 DNA sequence: TGTGCCAGCAGCTTAGCCGGGACTAGCGCTGAGCAGTTCTTC. Protein product: CASSLAGTSAEQFF. Together with reference TRBV7-2 and TRBJ2-1, the CDR3 gives the full variable domain: GAGVSQSPSNKVTEKGKDVELRCDPISGHTALYWYRQSLGQGLEFLIYFQGNSAPDKSGLPSDRFSAERTGGSVSTLTIQRTQQEDSAVYLCASSLAGTSAEQFFGPGTRLTVL.

This clone was detected once. The chain uses TRBV10-1 and TRBJ2-2; possibly TRBD1 for D (5 bases). There are 14 residues in the CDR3. Trimming took off 3 bases at V and 3 bases at J, with 8 bases between the two ends. CDR1 is WNHNN and CDR2 is SYGVQD in the germline V gene (reference sequence). CDR3 protein: CASSDRVDTGELFF. CDR3 bases: TGCGCCAGCAGTGACAGGGTCGACACCGGGGAGCTGTTTTTT.

The chain employs TRBV4-1 and TRBJ2-7; perhaps TRBD2 as D (6 bases). V dropped 4 bases and J dropped 1 base, with 17 bases sitting between them. This CDR3 has 16 amino acids. The V gene's germline CDR1 is MGHRA and CDR2 YSYEKL. In DNA form, the CDR3 reads TGCGCCAGCAGCCCAAGATCAACTAGCCATTCCTACGAGCAGTACTTC. As protein: CASSPRSTSHSYEQYF.

The genes are TRBV18 and TRBJ2-3, with no clear D. This CDR3 is 11 amino acids long. The ends were cut back, 3 bases at V and 8 bases at J, with 6 bases in the middle. Germline CDR1 KGHSH, CDR2 LQKENI. The CDR3 coding sequence is TGTGCCAGCTCACCGACCGGTACGCAGTATTTT. Translating gives CASSPTGTQYF.

This chain connects TRBV18 to TRBJ2-1; possible D gene TRBD1, 6 bases. Germline CDR1 reads KGHSH; CDR2 reads LQKENI. CDR3 size: 14 residues. The ends were cut back, 2 bases at V and 8 bases at J, with 13 bases in the middle. The CDR3 bases are TGTGCCAGCTCACCATCAGGGGCTCGGGATGAGCAGTTCTTC. Translation: CASSPSGARDEQFF.

This rearrangement joins TRBV27 to TRBJ2-7; the D gene is possibly TRBD2 (6 bases). Germline CDR1 and CDR2: MNHEY and SMNVEV (reference sequence). V was pared by 5 bases and J by 6 bases, with 17 bases between. The CDR3 contains 14 residues. The CDR3 reads CASSPISVGGEQYF. As DNA, the CDR3 is TGTGCCAGCAGTCCCATCTCTGTCGGGGGCGAGCAGTACTTC.

This chain uses TRBV5-1 with TRBJ1-2; 9 bases are a match to TRBD1. Trimming took 3 bases from V and 7 from J; bases not matched to a gene: 7. Germline CDR1 is SGHRS and CDR2 is YFSETQ. This CDR3 contains 14 residues. DNA for the CDR3: TGCGCCAGCAGCTCCGGGACAGGGAGCAGTGGCTACACCTTC. Its protein product is CASSSGTGSSGYTF.

V usage is TRBV28 and J usage is TRBJ1-2; maybe TRBD1 (6 bases). Germline CDR1 reads MDHEN; CDR2 reads SYDVKM. The CDR3 extends over 15 amino acids. Trimming shortened V by 6 bases and J by 0 bases, and 14 bases separated the two germline ends. The CDR3: CASRHRVSTNYGYTF. CDR3 bases: TGTGCCAGCAGACACAGGGTATCCACTAACTATGGCTACACCTTC.

This chain links TRBV29-1 with TRBJ2-1; TRBD1 matches 7 bases. V lost 7 bases and J lost 1; bases outside the gene matches: 13. Germline CDR1 SQVTM, CDR2 ANQGSEA. The CDR3 loop spans 16 amino acids. The CDR3 is CSARVGGARSYNEQFF. CDR3 sequence (DNA): TGCAGCGCCCGGGTAGGGGGCGCCAGGTCCTACAATGAGCAGTTCTTC.

The rearrangement uses TRBV5-4 and TRBJ2-1, with 8 bases matching TRBD1. Germline lookup yields CDR1 SGHNT and CDR2 YYREEE (reference sequence). CDR3 length: 15 residues. V shed 1 base, J shed 0 bases, and the junction held 0 bases outside the gene matches. CDR3 sequence: CASSLQGASYNEQFF. DNA of the CDR3: TGTGCCAGCAGCTTGCAGGGGGCCTCCTACAATGAGCAGTTCTTC.

The chain carries TRBV25-1 and TRBJ1-2; no clear D gene. This CDR3 has 12 amino acids. Trimming removed 3 bases from V and 4 bases from J, with 6 bases in between. The germline CDR1 and CDR2 sequences are MGHDK and SYGVNS. Here the CDR3 DNA reads TGTGCCAGCAGTGATGATGGCTATGGCTACACCTTC. Translated: CASSDDGYGYTF.

The chain joins TRBV28 to TRBJ2-7; 8 bases match TRBD2. Germline CDR1 and CDR2: MDHEN and SYDVKM. There are 12 residues in the CDR3. With V trimmed by 3 bases and J by 12 bases, 7 bases remained unmatched. The DNA of the CDR3 is TGTGCCAGCAGTTTCTCCCAGCGGGAGTGGTACTTC. Protein: CASSFSQREWYF.

This clone has only one observation. CDR3: CASSYRRVASYEQYF. The CDR3 DNA follows: TGTGCCAGCAGTTACCGCCGGGTAGCCTCCTACGAGCAGTACTTC. The genes are TRBV6-5 and TRBJ2-7; D is undetermined. Looked up from germline, CDR1 is MNHEY and CDR2 is SVGAGI. CDR3 size: 15 residues. Trimming cost V 2 bases and J 0 bases, with 11 bases left between them.

The rearrangement links TRBV10-1 to TRBJ2-7, with 7 bases matching TRBD1. CDR1 and CDR2 from the germline V gene are WNHNN and SYGVQD (reference sequence). The CDR3 has 14 amino acids. The V and J ends lost 5 bases and 4 bases, in that order; junction bases with no gene match: 8. The CDR3 nucleotides read TGCGCCAGCAGTTTGGACAGGATAAAATACGAGCAGTACTTC. Translated: CASSLDRIKYEQYF.

As concerns this clone: Distinct nucleotide sequences in the sample also encode this CDR3. The rearrangement joins TRBV28 to TRBJ2-7, with TRBD1 matching over 8 bases. V gave up 7 bases and J gave up 2 bases; unmatched junction bases: 4. CDR1 MDHEN and CDR2 SYDVKM come from the germline V gene. This CDR3 comprises 13 residues. This chain's CDR3 is CASTTGGPYEQYF. In nucleotides, the CDR3 is TGTGCCAGCACCACAGGGGGACCCTACGAGCAGTACTTC. The full variable domain, its missing parts supplied by reference TRBV28 and TRBJ2-7, is DVKVTQSSRYLVKRTGEKVFLECVQDMDHENMFWYRQDPGLGLRLIYFSYDVKMKEKGDIPEGYSVSREKKERFSLILESASTNQTSMYLCASTTGGPYEQYFGPGTRLTVT.

This clone was seen a handful of times. The CDR3 sequence: CASSLVQGAETEAFF. The CDR3 DNA sequence: TGCGCCAGCAGCTTGGTACAGGGGGCTGAGACTGAAGCTTTCTTT. This chain connects TRBV5-1 to TRBJ1-1; 9 bases map to TRBD1. Germline V CDR1 and CDR2: SGHRS, YFSETQ. This CDR3 spans 15 amino acids. V was pared by 0 bases and J by 5 bases, with 5 bases of the junction left unmatched.

The chain combines TRBV7-9 with TRBJ2-5, with a weak D call TRBD1 (5 bases). The end of the DNA aligns better with TRBJ2-7, so the J call may be wrong. The CDR3 is 16 residues long. Germline V gives CDR1 SEHNR, CDR2 FQNEAQ (reference sequence). CDR3: CASSRQGLLVTYEQYF. The DNA for the CDR3 is TGTGCCAGCAGCCGGCAGGGTCTCCTGGTAACCTACGAGCAGTACTTC.

This chain links TRBV28 with TRBJ1-3; 10 positions agree with TRBD1. The CDR3 covers 15 residues. Germline-derived CDR1 and CDR2 are MDHEN and SYDVKM. V dropped 5 bases and J dropped 4; count of bases not matched to a gene: 5. CDR3 coding DNA: TGTGCCAGCAGTCGACAGGGGGCGGGCGGAAACACCATATATTTT. Translating gives CASSRQGAGGNTIYF.